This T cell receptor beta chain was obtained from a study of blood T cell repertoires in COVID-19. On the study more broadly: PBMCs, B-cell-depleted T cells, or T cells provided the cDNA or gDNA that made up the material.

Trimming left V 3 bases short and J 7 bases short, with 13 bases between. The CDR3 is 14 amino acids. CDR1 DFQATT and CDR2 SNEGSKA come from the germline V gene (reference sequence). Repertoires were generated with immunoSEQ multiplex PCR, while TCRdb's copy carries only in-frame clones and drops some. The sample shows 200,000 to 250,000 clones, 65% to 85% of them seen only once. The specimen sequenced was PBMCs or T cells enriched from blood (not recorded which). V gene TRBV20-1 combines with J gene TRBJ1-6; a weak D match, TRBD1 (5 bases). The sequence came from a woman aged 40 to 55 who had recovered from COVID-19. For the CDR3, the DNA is TGCAGTGCTAGTGTGGGGCTGGGGAATTCACCCCTCCACTTT. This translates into CSASVGLGNSPLHF.